This T cell receptor (beta chain) was recorded in a study of human T cells and chemical hapten exposure. MiXCR was run by TCRdb on the RACE reads, yielding one entry per CDR3 protein. The top ten hold approximately 2.9% of the sample, which has 85,000 to 95,000 distinct CDR3 sequences, just under 9% seen once. This sample's time point: healthy volunteer bleed at 2 weeks. RNA extraction used unfractionated whole blood as the source of total RNA. The CDR3 totals 17 residues. The ends were cut back, 5 bases at V and 1 base at J, with 23 bases in the middle. CDR1 is DFQATT, CDR2 SNEGSKA, per germline (reference sequence).

What was sequenced was whole blood. The genes are TRBV20-1 and TRBJ1-2; perhaps TRBD1 as D (6 bases). The sequence was collected from a female donor in good health. Some clones in this sample may be carry-over from other donors' samples. Here the CDR3 DNA reads TGCAGTGCTCCTCCAACACTCGACAGGCGACGTAACTATGGCTACACCTTC. Protein sequence: CSAPPTLDRRRNYGYTF.